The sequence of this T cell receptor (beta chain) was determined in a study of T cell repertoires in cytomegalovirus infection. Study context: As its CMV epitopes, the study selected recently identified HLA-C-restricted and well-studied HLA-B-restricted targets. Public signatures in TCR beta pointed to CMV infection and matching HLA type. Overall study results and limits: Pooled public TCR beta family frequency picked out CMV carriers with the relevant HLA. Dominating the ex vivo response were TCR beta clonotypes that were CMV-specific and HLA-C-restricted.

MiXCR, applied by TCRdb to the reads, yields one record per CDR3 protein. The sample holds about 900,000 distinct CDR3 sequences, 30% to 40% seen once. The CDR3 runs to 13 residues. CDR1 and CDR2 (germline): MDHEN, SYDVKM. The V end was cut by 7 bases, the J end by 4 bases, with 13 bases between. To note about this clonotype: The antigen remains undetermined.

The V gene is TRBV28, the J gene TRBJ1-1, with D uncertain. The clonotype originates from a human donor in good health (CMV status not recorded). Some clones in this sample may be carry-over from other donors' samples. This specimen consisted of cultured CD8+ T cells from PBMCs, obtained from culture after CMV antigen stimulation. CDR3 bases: TGTGCCAGCACAGTCCCAGGCCCCACTGAAGCTTTCTTT. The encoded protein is CASTVPGPTEAFF.